The subject of this entry is one TCR beta chain. Its antigen is not identified. Libraries were prepared by immunoSEQ multiplex PCR; TCRdb keeps only in-frame clonotypes and omits some of them. The table includes some 1.5 million clones, approximately 98% detected once. The CDR3 runs 13 residues. Looked up from germline, CDR1 is SQVTM and CDR2 is ANQGSEA. V trimming: 5 bases; J trimming: 3 bases; junction bases outside the gene matches: 3. These data come from a study of shared clonotypes between healthy human individuals. General study results and limits: Richness estimates generally favored naive over memory subsets. The sharing of approximately 4.6% of naive CD4 clonotypes was seen across a handful of donors. Only blood was sampled; tissue repertoires likely differ.

This chain uses TRBV29-1 with TRBJ2-7, with 11 bases aligning to TRBD1. The specimen sequenced was naive CD4+ T cells sorted from blood. Indicated subset: CD45RA+ positively selected. The TCR comes from a man under 40 in good health. The CDR3 DNA is TGCAGCGTTCCCGGGACAGGGGGCTACGAGCAGTACTTC. It is translated as CSVPGTGGYEQYF.